The 28 T cell receptor beta chains below come from one sample, sequenced in a study of CD8 T cells in ankylosing spondylitis. TCRdb processed the 5' RACE reads anew with MiXCR; each CDR3 protein has one entry. The table records more than 200,000 distinct CDR3 sequences, 20% to 30% of them present only once. The sample consisted of blood, either unsorted or a sorted T cell fraction (not recorded which). Receptor source: a male donor with ankylosing spondylitis or in good health (not recorded which).

The J gene is TRBJ2-7, the V gene TRBV6-5; a weak D match, TRBD1 (6 bases). This CDR3 spans 19 amino acids. Germline CDR1 reads MNHEY; CDR2 reads SVGAGI. V was shortened by 0 bases and J by 2 bases, with 23 bases between the two germline ends. The CDR3 region is CASSYSWVASRTETYEQYF. CDR3 bases: TGTGCCAGCAGTTACTCTTGGGTCGCGAGCAGGACAGAGACCTACGAGCAGTACTTC.

The chain is built from TRBV20-1 and TRBJ2-7; D gene uncertain. V lost 3 bases to trimming and J lost 4 bases, with 10 bases between them. Germline values: CDR1 DFQATT, CDR2 SNEGSKA (reference sequence). The CDR3 contains 12 residues. The CDR3 nucleotides are TGCAGTGCTAGTGATCCTATTTACGAGCAGTACTTC. Encoded protein: CSASDPIYEQYF.

The rearrangement joins TRBV29-1 to TRBJ2-1, with a possible D match to TRBD2 (5 bases). This CDR3 has 12 residues. The germline V gene has CDR1 SQVTM and CDR2 ANQGSEA. Trimming pared 6 bases from V and 7 bases from J, leaving 13 bases between. CDR3 loop: CSVPTGDNEQFF. The CDR3, as DNA: TGCAGCGTCCCAACCGGGGATAATGAGCAGTTCTTC.

The V and J genes are TRBV6-1 and TRBJ2-3, with D perhaps matching TRBD2 (5 bases). The CDR3 contains 13 residues. Per the germline V gene, CDR1 is MNHNS and CDR2 is SASEGT. Trimming removed 6 bases from V and 4 bases from J, with 11 bases in between. The CDR3 DNA reads TGTGCCAGCAGCCTAACTAGGCCAGATACGCAGTATTTT. It codes for CASSLTRPDTQYF.

V and J are TRBV7-2 and TRBJ2-5, with D hard to call. The CDR3 totals 13 residues. Trimming cost V 1 base and J 7 bases, with 10 bases left between them. The germline V gene encodes CDR1 SGHTA and CDR2 FQGNSA. The CDR3 DNA follows: TGTGCCAGCAGCTTAGTCCAGGAAGGGACCCAGTACTTC. As protein: CASSLVQEGTQYF.

CDR3 sequence reads: CASSRGQGLNEQYF. CDR3 coding DNA: TGTGCCAGCAGTAGGGGACAGGGTTTGAACGAGCAGTACTTC. V and J are TRBV12-3 or TRBV12-4 and TRBJ2-7, with 9 bases matching TRBD1. V shed 5 bases and J 5 bases; nucleotides not matched to a gene: 7. The CDR3 extends over 14 amino acids.

This clonotype was recorded at least ten times. The CDR3 DNA follows: TGCAGTGCTAGAGGAGACACCAATGAAAAACTGTTTTTT. Translated: CSARGDTNEKLFF. V usage is TRBV20-1 and J usage is TRBJ1-4; no reliable D call. Per the germline V gene, CDR1 is DFQATT and CDR2 is SNEGSKA (reference sequence). This CDR3 comprises 13 residues. V was clipped by 1 base and J by 5 bases, with 8 bases between them.

At least ten counts were recorded for this clonotype. This chain uses TRBV4-1 with TRBJ1-5; 7 bases agree with TRBD1. The CDR3 is made up of 14 amino acids. V trimming: 2 bases; J trimming: 6 bases; junction bases outside the gene matches: 4. Germline CDR1 and CDR2: MGHRA and YSYEKL. Written as DNA, the CDR3 is TGCGCCAGCAGCCAACTCCAGGGGGTTCAGCCCCAGCATTTT. Translating it yields CASSQLQGVQPQHF.

The V call is TRBV18, the J call TRBJ2-1; TRBD1 agrees at 12 bases. The V gene's germline CDR1 is KGHSH and CDR2 LQKENI. Losses at the gene ends were 3 bases for V and 5 bases for J; bases not matched to a gene: 5. This CDR3 has 16 amino acids. This chain's CDR3 is CASSPLGQGANNEQFF. CDR3 coding DNA: TGTGCCAGCTCACCCTTGGGACAGGGGGCCAACAATGAGCAGTTCTTC.

This clonotype was recorded a few times. This chain joins TRBV4-1 and TRBJ2-7; TRBD2 matches at 11 bases. Looked up from germline, CDR1 is MGHRA and CDR2 is YSYEKL. V lost 3 bases, J lost 3 bases, and 4 bases stayed unmatched. This CDR3 has 15 amino acids. The CDR3 spells CASSHLAGGRYEQYF. Written as DNA, the CDR3 is TGCGCCAGCAGCCACCTAGCGGGGGGTCGCTACGAGCAGTACTTC.

This clonotype has ten or more counts. The chain combines TRBV6-1 with TRBJ1-5; weak D call: TRBD1 (6 bases). The CDR3 contains 16 residues. From germline, CDR1 is MNHNS and CDR2 SASEGT. Trimming pared 1 base from V and 7 bases from J, leaving 17 bases between. The CDR3 coding sequence is TGTGCCAGCAGTGAAGTACCTAAAGGGGGATGGCAGCCCCAGCATTTT. Its protein product is CASSEVPKGGWQPQHF.

In this sample, this clonotype turned up a few times. The chain joins TRBV18 to TRBJ2-1; 9 positions match TRBD2. The CDR3 extends over 17 amino acids. Germline CDR1 and CDR2: KGHSH and LQKENI. The V gene end was trimmed by 5 bases and the J gene end by 1 base; junction bases not matched to a gene: 9. The CDR3 loop reads CASSASTSGLSYNEQFF. The CDR3 DNA reads as TGTGCCAGCTCAGCATCGACTAGCGGCCTTTCCTACAATGAGCAGTTCTTC.

In its sample, this clonotype was seen a few times. The chain employs TRBV12-3 or TRBV12-4 and TRBJ2-7; the D gene is possibly TRBD1 (6 bases). CDR3 size: 13 residues. Between the trimmed V and J ends, which lost 7 bases and 6 bases, there was a span of 16 bases. DNA of the CDR3: TGTGCCAGCAACCAGGGGAAAGGTGGCGAGCAGTACTTC. Translated, it gives CASNQGKGGEQYF.

The chain recombines TRBV20-1 with TRBJ2-2; either TRBD1 or TRBD2 may fit D (6 bases each). Trimming stripped 2 bases from V and 3 bases from J, with 13 bases between. There are 15 residues in the CDR3. Looked up from germline, CDR1 is DFQATT and CDR2 is SNEGSKA (reference sequence). The CDR3 nucleotides are TGCAGTGCTAGACGCCCTAGGGGGGACACCGGGGAGCTGTTTTTT. This gives the protein CSARRPRGDTGELFF.

This sequence joins TRBV20-1 and TRBJ1-2; weak D call: TRBD1 (5 bases). Deletions cut 6 bases from V and 8 bases from J, with 28 bases between. The germline V gene has CDR1 DFQATT and CDR2 SNEGSKA (reference sequence). The CDR3 totals 16 residues. The CDR3 sequence: CSAGPLPTRPREGYTF. DNA of the CDR3: TGCAGTGCGGGGCCCCTCCCGACAAGGCCAAGGGAAGGCTACACCTTC.

This clonotype was detected ten times or more. V usage is TRBV12-3 or TRBV12-4 and J usage is TRBJ2-7; D not resolved. This CDR3 region has 12 residues. Trimming left V 3 bases short and J 2 bases short, with 5 bases between. The CDR3 sequence is CASSFDPYEQYF. The CDR3, as DNA: TGTGCCAGCAGTTTCGACCCCTACGAGCAGTACTTC.

The V call is TRBV10-3, the J call TRBJ2-5, with D possibly matching TRBD2 (6 bases). The germline CDR1 and CDR2 sequences are ENHRY and SYGVKD. The CDR3 covers 12 residues. V lost 8 bases and J 5 bases, leaving 12 bases between the germline ends. For the CDR3, the DNA is TGTGCCATCGGGGCGGGGAAGGAGACCCAGTACTTC. This translates into CAIGAGKETQYF.

This clonotype was seen only a few times. In DNA form, the CDR3 reads TGCAGCGTTGAAGATCCGGTGGCTTGGGAGACCCAGTACTTC. Its translation: CSVEDPVAWETQYF. The chain recombines TRBV29-1 with TRBJ2-5; no reliable D call. The CDR3 spans 14 residues. Germline CDR1 and CDR2: SQVTM and ANQGSEA. Trimming removed 0 bases from V and 5 bases from J, with 13 bases in between. Full variable domain (missing parts from reference TRBV29-1 and TRBJ2-5): SAVISQKPSRDICQRGTSLTIQCQVDSQVTMMFWYRQQPGQSLTLIATANQGSEATYESGFVIDKFPISRPNLTFSTLTVSNMSPEDSSIYLCSVEDPVAWETQYFGPGTRLLVL.

The rearrangement links TRBV20-1 to TRBJ2-3; tentatively, D is TRBD1 (6 bases). Germline V CDR1 and CDR2: DFQATT, SNEGSKA (reference sequence). V was cut by 4 bases and J by 0 bases, with 14 bases left in between. The length of the CDR3 is 15 residues. This CDR3 is CSAIGGTTSTDTQYF. DNA of the CDR3: TGCAGTGCTATTGGGGGCACCACTAGCACAGATACGCAGTATTTT.

V gene TRBV12-3 or TRBV12-4 combines with J gene TRBJ1-1; D not resolved. Trimming took off 2 bases at V and 0 bases at J, with 10 bases between the two ends. The CDR3 contains 15 residues. In nucleotides, the CDR3 is TGTGCCAGCAGTTTATCTCAGACAATGAACACTGAAGCTTTCTTT. The encoded protein is CASSLSQTMNTEAFF.

This sequence joins TRBV20-1 and TRBJ2-3; 7 bases map to TRBD1. The germline V gene encodes CDR1 DFQATT and CDR2 SNEGSKA (reference sequence). V lost 4 bases to trimming and J lost 1 base; unmatched junction nucleotides: 5. CDR3 length: 14 residues. CDR3 protein: CSAKDRLGTDTQYF. The CDR3 DNA reads TGCAGTGCTAAGGACAGGTTGGGCACAGATACGCAGTATTTT.

The sample holds many counts of this clonotype. V and J are TRBV12-3 or TRBV12-4 and TRBJ2-5, with D hard to call. The CDR3 extends over 13 amino acids. V lost 2 bases to trimming and J lost 5 bases, with 9 bases between them. CDR3 loop: CASSLKGLETQYF. The CDR3 DNA reads as TGTGCCAGCAGTTTAAAAGGGTTGGAGACCCAGTACTTC.

V is TRBV20-1 and J is TRBJ2-1; D is perhaps TRBD1 or TRBD2 (6 bases each). CDR1 and CDR2 (germline): DFQATT, SNEGSKA (reference sequence). Trimming removed 3 bases from V and 7 bases from J, with 10 bases in between. The CDR3 is made up of 12 amino acids. The CDR3 DNA follows: TGCAGTGCTAGCGGGGGCCGTAATGAGCAGTTCTTC. Translating it yields CSASGGRNEQFF.

A note on this clonotype: With a much larger clone just one base away, this may be a read error. CDR3 in DNA: TGCAGTGCTAGAGATCGCAGGGCTAGCGGGGACGATGAGCAGTACTTC. Its translation: CSARDRRASGDDEQYF. The chain has TRBV20-1 and TRBJ2-1; TRBD2 aligns across 9 bases. The J call is in doubt because the DNA end fits TRBJ2-7 better. This CDR3 has 16 residues. CDR1 and CDR2 from the germline V gene are DFQATT and SNEGSKA (reference sequence).

The sample holds many counts of this clonotype. This rearrangement joins TRBV29-1 to TRBJ2-7, with 7 bases that match TRBD2. Trimming removed 6 bases from V and 0 bases from J; junction bases left unmatched: 8. This CDR3 region has 14 residues. Per the germline V gene, CDR1 is SQVTM and CDR2 is ANQGSEA. CDR3 DNA sequence: TGCAGCGTCCTGACTAGCCCTAGCTCCTACGAGCAGTACTTC. It codes for CSVLTSPSSYEQYF.

The chain uses TRBV20-1 and TRBJ2-7, with TRBD1 matching over 7 bases. The germline CDR1 and CDR2 sequences are DFQATT and SNEGSKA (reference sequence). The J segment lost 6 bases and the V segment lost 4 bases, leaving 6 bases of the junction unmatched. The CDR3 loop spans 12 amino acids. The DNA of the CDR3 is TGCAGTGCTAAGACAGGGAACAGCGAGCAGTACTTC. Its translation: CSAKTGNSEQYF.

This chain uses TRBV18 with TRBJ2-3, with 11 bases that match TRBD1. The CDR3 totals 15 residues. V was clipped by 5 bases and J by 1 base; unmatched bases: 2. The germline V gene has CDR1 KGHSH and CDR2 LQKENI. The DNA of the CDR3 is TGTGCCAGCTCAGGACAGGGGGCACGCACAGATACGCAGTATTTT. Protein sequence: CASSGQGARTDTQYF.

This sequence joins TRBV20-1 and TRBJ2-7; 8 bases line up with TRBD2. Trimming at V came to 1 base and at J to 9 bases, leaving 11 bases not matched to a gene. This CDR3 has 14 amino acids. CDR1 is DFQATT, CDR2 SNEGSKA, per germline (reference sequence). CDR3: CSARGGSGEPGQYF. The CDR3 DNA follows: TGCAGTGCTAGAGGGGGTAGCGGGGAACCGGGGCAGTACTTC.